Below, 19 T cell receptor beta chains from the same sample are listed, as sequenced in a study of blood T cell repertoires in COVID-19. Method: immunoSEQ multiplex PCR; TCRdb's copy keeps in-frame clones and lacks some. The repertoire consists of some 100,000 clones, with around 80% occurring once and the leading ten covering 6% to 7.5%. The sample consisted of peripheral blood. These receptors originate from a man in his fifties with active or convalescent COVID-19.

The gene calls are TRBV10-3 and TRBJ1-1; 7 nucleotides agree with TRBD1. The CDR3 is made up of 17 amino acids. CDR1 ENHRY and CDR2 SYGVKD come from the germline V gene. Losses at the gene ends were 0 bases for V and 6 bases for J; bases not matched to a gene: 13. The CDR3 sequence is CAISESELQGEKAEAFF. The DNA for the CDR3 is TGTGCCATCAGTGAGTCGGAACTTCAGGGGGAGAAGGCTGAAGCTTTCTTT.

The chain couples TRBV15 to TRBJ1-1, with TRBD1 as a possible D gene (5 bases). This CDR3 region has 16 residues. Germline values: CDR1 LNHNV, CDR2 YYDKDF (reference sequence). Trimming cost V 7 bases and J 4 bases, with 22 bases left between them. The CDR3 DNA sequence: TGTGCCACCACCGCCTCCCCGGGGGGAGGAGGCACTGAAGCTTTCTTT. Its protein product is CATTASPGGGGTEAFF.

The chain links TRBV6-4 to TRBJ2-6; 8 bases match TRBD1. There are 18 residues in the CDR3. V shed 2 bases and J 2 bases; nucleotides not matched to a gene: 8. Germline CDR1 reads MRHNA; CDR2 reads SNTAGT. The CDR3 loop is CASSDEPPGGAGANVLTF. The CDR3, as DNA: TGTGCCAGCAGTGACGAGCCCCCAGGGGGCGCTGGGGCCAACGTCCTGACTTTC.

The chain employs TRBV5-1 and TRBJ2-5; 9 bases agree with TRBD1. Germline V gene sequence: CDR1 SGHRS, CDR2 YFSETQ. The CDR3 has 14 residues. Losses at the gene ends were 0 bases for V and 9 bases for J; bases not matched to a gene: 6. The CDR3 DNA follows: TGCGCCAGCAGCTTGGATGGACAGGGGACAGCCCAGTACTTC. Protein sequence: CASSLDGQGTAQYF.

This clone was seen more than once but under ten times. V gene TRBV28 combines with J gene TRBJ1-2; D gene uncertain. Germline V gene sequence: CDR1 MDHEN, CDR2 SYDVKM. V was cut by 3 bases and J by 0 bases, with 11 bases left in between. This CDR3 has 15 residues. The DNA for the CDR3 is TGTGCCAGCAGTTTCCTGGTGCGGGCTAACTATGGCTACACCTTC. Translated, it gives CASSFLVRANYGYTF.

V usage is TRBV19 and J usage is TRBJ2-2, with 12 bases fitting TRBD2. This CDR3 spans 17 amino acids. Per germline, CDR1 LNHDA and CDR2 SQIVND (reference sequence). The trim removed 4 bases at V and 5 bases at J, leaving 8 bases unmatched. CDR3 in amino acids: CASSNPSTSGGTGELFF. As DNA, the CDR3 is TGTGCCAGTAGTAACCCATCGACTAGCGGGGGTACCGGGGAGCTGTTTTTT.

CDR3 amino acids: CASSQVRDRGEAFF. The CDR3 DNA is TGTGCCAGCAGCCAAGTACGGGACAGGGGGGAAGCTTTCTTT. V gene TRBV14 combines with J gene TRBJ1-1, with TRBD1 matching 11 bases. Trimming took 1 base from V and 8 from J; bases not matched to a gene: 3. This CDR3 has 14 amino acids. CDR1 and CDR2 (germline): SGHDN, FVKESK.

The J gene is TRBJ2-1, the V gene TRBV27; the D gene is possibly TRBD2 (5 bases). The CDR3 spans 14 residues. CDR1 and CDR2 (germline): MNHEY, SMNVEV (reference sequence). CDR3 in amino acids: CATRIWGSGNEQFF. CDR3 nucleotides: TGTGCTACCCGTATCTGGGGTTCGGGAAATGAGCAGTTCTTC.

This sequence joins TRBV7-9 and TRBJ2-1; 11 nucleotides line up with TRBD1. The CDR3 extends over 15 amino acids. Germline CDR1 is SEHNR and CDR2 is FQNEAQ (reference sequence). The V segment lost 3 bases and the J segment 5 bases; nucleotides outside the gene matches: 3. The CDR3 protein is CASSFGTGGDNEQFF. The CDR3 nucleotides read TGTGCCAGCAGCTTTGGGACAGGGGGGGACAATGAGCAGTTCTTC. Combining the CDR3 with reference TRBV7-9 and TRBJ2-1 gives the whole variable domain DTGVSQNPRHKITKRGQNVTFRCDPISEHNRLYWYRQTLGQGPEFLTYFQNEAQLEKSRLLSDRFSAERPKGSFSTLEIQRTEQGDSAMYLCASSFGTGGDNEQFFGPGTRLTVL.

The chain uses TRBV6-5 and TRBJ1-6; TRBD1 agrees at 9 bases. CDR1 MNHEY and CDR2 SVGAGI come from the germline V gene. V shed 6 bases and J 9 bases; nucleotides not matched to a gene: 9. CDR3 length: 15 amino acids. The DNA for the CDR3 is TGTGCCAGCAGGGTAAGGACAGGGGAAGGTTCACCCCTCCACTTT. Translated, it gives CASRVRTGEGSPLHF.

The rearrangement links TRBV6-5 to TRBJ1-4; no clear D. This CDR3 comprises 15 residues. V lost 6 bases, J lost 3 bases, and 14 bases lay in between. Looked up from germline, CDR1 is MNHEY and CDR2 is SVGAGI. The CDR3 is CASSPVRGSNEKLFF. The CDR3 DNA reads as TGTGCCAGCAGCCCAGTCAGAGGTTCTAATGAAAAACTGTTTTTT.

The gene calls are TRBV19 and TRBJ2-3; TRBD2 matches at 12 bases. Losses at the gene ends were 9 bases for V and 5 bases for J; bases not matched to a gene: 6. There are 14 residues in the CDR3. Germline V lookup: CDR1 LNHDA, CDR2 SQIVND (reference sequence). DNA for the CDR3: TGTGCCAGCTCCCGGACTAGCGGGGAAGATACGCAGTATTTT. Its protein product is CASSRTSGEDTQYF.

The genes are TRBV28 and TRBJ1-6; 10 bases agree with TRBD1. Per the germline V gene, CDR1 is MDHEN and CDR2 is SYDVKM. The V segment lost 4 bases and the J segment 10 bases; nucleotides outside the gene matches: 4. The CDR3 length is 14 residues. DNA for the CDR3: TGTGCCAGCAGTTGGACAGGGGGATTGTCACCCCTCCACTTT. Translation gives CASSWTGGLSPLHF.

The gene calls are TRBV9 and TRBJ2-3; D may be TRBD2 (5 bases). Germline lookup yields CDR1 SGDLS and CDR2 YYNGEE. The V gene lost 7 bases and the J gene lost 0 bases, with 15 bases spanning the gap. The CDR3 loop spans 15 amino acids. This chain's CDR3 is CASCPGSTSTDTQYF. The CDR3 DNA sequence: TGTGCCAGCTGCCCGGGGAGCACTAGCACAGATACGCAGTATTTT.

This chain connects TRBV6-5 to TRBJ1-1, with 7 bases aligning to TRBD1. The CDR3 is 15 amino acids. From germline, CDR1 is MNHEY and CDR2 SVGAGI. V lost 5 bases, J lost 4 bases, and 10 bases stayed unmatched. CDR3 in amino acids: CASSKLVQGSTEAFF. CDR3 nucleotide sequence: TGTGCCAGCAGTAAATTAGTACAGGGGTCCACTGAAGCTTTCTTT.

The chain uses TRBV9 and TRBJ2-6; a weak D match, TRBD2 (5 bases). This CDR3 has 16 amino acids. V gave up 3 bases and J gave up 0 bases, with 10 bases separating them. Germline CDR1 and CDR2: SGDLS and YYNGEE. The chain's CDR3 is CASSGLLSSGANVLTF. The DNA of the CDR3 is TGTGCCAGCAGCGGACTACTGAGCTCTGGGGCCAACGTCCTGACTTTC.

J is TRBJ1-4 and V is TRBV19; the match to TRBD1 covers 10 bases. J gave up 4 bases and V 7 bases, and 6 bases lay outside the gene matches. The germline gives CDR1 LNHDA, CDR2 SQIVND (reference sequence). The CDR3 is 15 residues long. CDR3 residues: CASTDRGRSNEKLFF. CDR3 DNA: TGTGCCAGTACCGACAGGGGGCGAAGTAATGAAAAACTGTTTTTT.

The chain carries TRBV3-1 (or the pseudogene TRBV3-2) and TRBJ1-1; perhaps TRBD1 as D (5 bases). CDR1 is LGHDT and CDR2 is YNNKEL in the germline V gene (reference sequence). V was shortened by 0 bases and J by 5 bases, with 13 bases between the two germline ends. The CDR3 length is 15 residues. The chain's CDR3 is CASSQEGGGNTEAFF. As DNA, the CDR3 is TGTGCCAGCAGCCAAGAGGGGGGTGGAAATACTGAAGCTTTCTTT.

This clone has a single count. The rearrangement uses TRBV14 and TRBJ1-2, with D uncertain. The CDR3 runs to 15 residues. Germline CDR1 is SGHDN and CDR2 is FVKESK. V lost 0 bases, J lost 8 bases, and 16 bases lay in between. CDR3 residues: CASSQDQRTGEGYTF. CDR3 DNA: TGTGCCAGCAGCCAAGATCAAAGGACCGGGGAGGGCTACACCTTC.